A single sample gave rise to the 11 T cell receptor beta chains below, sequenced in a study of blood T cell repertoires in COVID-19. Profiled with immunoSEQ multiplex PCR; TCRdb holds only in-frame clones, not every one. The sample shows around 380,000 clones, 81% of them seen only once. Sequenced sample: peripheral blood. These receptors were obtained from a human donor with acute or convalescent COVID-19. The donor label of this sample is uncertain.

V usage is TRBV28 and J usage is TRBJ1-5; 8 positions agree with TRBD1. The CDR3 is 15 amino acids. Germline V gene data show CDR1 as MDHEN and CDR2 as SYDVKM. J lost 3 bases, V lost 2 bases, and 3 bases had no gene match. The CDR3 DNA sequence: TGTGCCAGCAGTTTAACAGGGGGGGTCAATCAGCCCCAGCATTTT. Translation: CASSLTGGVNQPQHF.

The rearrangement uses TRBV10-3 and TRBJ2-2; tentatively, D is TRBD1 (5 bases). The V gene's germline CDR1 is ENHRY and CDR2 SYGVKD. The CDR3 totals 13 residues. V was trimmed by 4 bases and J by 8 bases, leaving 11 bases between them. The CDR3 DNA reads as TGTGCCATCAGTGTGCAGGGTGGGGGGGAGCTGTTTTTT. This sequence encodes CAISVQGGGELFF.

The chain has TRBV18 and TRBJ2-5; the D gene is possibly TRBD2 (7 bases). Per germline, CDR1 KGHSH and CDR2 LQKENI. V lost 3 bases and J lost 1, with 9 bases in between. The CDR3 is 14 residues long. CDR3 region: CASSPRGAQETQYF. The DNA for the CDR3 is TGTGCCAGCTCACCTCGGGGGGCCCAAGAGACCCAGTACTTC.

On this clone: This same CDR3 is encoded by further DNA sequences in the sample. CDR3 sequence: CASSNSGEQYF. The CDR3 DNA follows: TGTGCCAGCAGCAACTCGGGAGAGCAGTACTTC. The chain uses TRBV12-3 or TRBV12-4 and TRBJ2-7, with D possibly TRBD2 on 5 matching bases. The CDR3 has 11 amino acids. V lost 6 bases, J lost 7 bases, and 10 bases lay in between.

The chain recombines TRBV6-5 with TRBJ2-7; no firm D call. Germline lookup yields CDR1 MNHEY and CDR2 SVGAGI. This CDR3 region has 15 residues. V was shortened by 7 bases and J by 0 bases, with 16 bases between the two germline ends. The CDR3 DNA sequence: TGTGCCAGCACCACTACGATGGGTCCCTCCTACGAGCAGTACTTC. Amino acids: CASTTTMGPSYEQYF.

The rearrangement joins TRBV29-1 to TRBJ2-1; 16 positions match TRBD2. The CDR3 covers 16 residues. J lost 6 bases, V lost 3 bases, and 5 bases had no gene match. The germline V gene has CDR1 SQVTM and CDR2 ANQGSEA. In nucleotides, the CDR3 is TGCAGCGTTGATGGGACTAGCGGGAGGGTGGGCAATGAGCAGTTCTTC. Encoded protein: CSVDGTSGRVGNEQFF.

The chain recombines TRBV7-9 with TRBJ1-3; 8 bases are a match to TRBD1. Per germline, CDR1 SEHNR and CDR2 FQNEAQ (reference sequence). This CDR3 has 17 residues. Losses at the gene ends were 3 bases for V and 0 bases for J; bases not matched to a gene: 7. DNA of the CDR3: TGTGCCAGCAGCTTTGGACAGGGTAAATTCTCTGGAAACACCATATATTTT. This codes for CASSFGQGKFSGNTIYF.

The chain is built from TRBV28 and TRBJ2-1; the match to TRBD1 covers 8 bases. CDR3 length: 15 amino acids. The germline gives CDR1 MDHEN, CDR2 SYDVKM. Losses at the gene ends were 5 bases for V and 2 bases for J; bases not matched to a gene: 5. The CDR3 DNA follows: TGTGCCAGCAGTCCGACAGGGGTTCCCTACAATGAGCAGTTCTTC. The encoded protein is CASSPTGVPYNEQFF.

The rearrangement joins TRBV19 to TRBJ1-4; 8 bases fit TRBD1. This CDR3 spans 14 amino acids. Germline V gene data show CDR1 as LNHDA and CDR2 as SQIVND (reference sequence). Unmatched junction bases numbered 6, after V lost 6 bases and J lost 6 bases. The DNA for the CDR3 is TGTGCCAGTAGGAACAGGGGGTTGGATGAAAAACTGTTTTTT. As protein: CASRNRGLDEKLFF.

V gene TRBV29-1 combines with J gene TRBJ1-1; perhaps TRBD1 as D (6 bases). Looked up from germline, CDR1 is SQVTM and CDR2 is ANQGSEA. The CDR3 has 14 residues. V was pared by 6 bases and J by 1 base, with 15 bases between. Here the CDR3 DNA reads TGCAGCGTAGGTTATTTGGGGGCGAACACTGAAGCTTTCTTT. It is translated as CSVGYLGANTEAFF.

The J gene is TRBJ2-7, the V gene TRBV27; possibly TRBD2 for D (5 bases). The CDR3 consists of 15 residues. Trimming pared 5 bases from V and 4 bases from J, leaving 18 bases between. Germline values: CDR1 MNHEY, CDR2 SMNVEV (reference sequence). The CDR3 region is CASSQQVGVQYEQYF. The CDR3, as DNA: TGTGCCAGCAGTCAGCAGGTCGGGGTTCAGTACGAGCAGTACTTC.